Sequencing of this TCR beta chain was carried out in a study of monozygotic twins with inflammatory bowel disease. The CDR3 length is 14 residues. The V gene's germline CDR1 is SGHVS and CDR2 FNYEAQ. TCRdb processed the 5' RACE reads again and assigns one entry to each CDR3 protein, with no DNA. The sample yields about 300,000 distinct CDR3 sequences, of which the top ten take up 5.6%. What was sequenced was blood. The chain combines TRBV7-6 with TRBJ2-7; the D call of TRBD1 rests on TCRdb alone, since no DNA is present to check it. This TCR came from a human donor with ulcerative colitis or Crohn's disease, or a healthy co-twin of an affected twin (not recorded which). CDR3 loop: CASSSYGSGYEQYF.